A selection of T cell receptor beta chains follows, all from one sample in a study of Ad26.COV2.S vaccination and SARS-CoV-2 variants. Sequencing used immunoSEQ multiplex PCR; TCRdb keeps in-frame clones, though not all of them. The data show 300,000 to 400,000 clones, with around nine tenths seen just once and around 3.6% held by the top ten. The input for sequencing was peripheral blood, taken in a trial of Ad26.COV2.S vaccine versus placebo. The receptors were gathered from a person between 18 and 65 years old who received the Ad26.COV2.S COVID-19 vaccine or a placebo. The CDR3 runs from the conserved cysteine through the conserved F or W. The D gene is left open where the match is weak.

V gene	J gene	D gene	CDR3 protein
TRBV18	TRBJ2-7	NA	CASSPSGPEPGYEQYF
TRBV20-1	TRBJ2-5	NA	CSASSLETQYF
TRBV24-1	TRBJ2-7	NA	CATRGDEQYF
TRBV4-2	TRBJ1-4	NA	CASSQDSPEPNEKLFF
TRBV2	TRBJ2-1	NA	CASWSEYNEQFF
TRBV7-9	TRBJ1-3	NA	CASSLEGALSGNTIYF
TRBV6-2/TRBV6-3	TRBJ1-5	NA	CASSYSLGAFDQPQHF
TRBV7-6	TRBJ1-1	NA	CASSPGTSWNTEAFF
TRBV15	TRBJ1-1	NA	CATEAGRGTEAFF
TRBV9	TRBJ1-1	NA	CASGLGLNTEAFF
TRBV4-1	TRBJ2-3	NA	CASRGRQTLSTDTQYF